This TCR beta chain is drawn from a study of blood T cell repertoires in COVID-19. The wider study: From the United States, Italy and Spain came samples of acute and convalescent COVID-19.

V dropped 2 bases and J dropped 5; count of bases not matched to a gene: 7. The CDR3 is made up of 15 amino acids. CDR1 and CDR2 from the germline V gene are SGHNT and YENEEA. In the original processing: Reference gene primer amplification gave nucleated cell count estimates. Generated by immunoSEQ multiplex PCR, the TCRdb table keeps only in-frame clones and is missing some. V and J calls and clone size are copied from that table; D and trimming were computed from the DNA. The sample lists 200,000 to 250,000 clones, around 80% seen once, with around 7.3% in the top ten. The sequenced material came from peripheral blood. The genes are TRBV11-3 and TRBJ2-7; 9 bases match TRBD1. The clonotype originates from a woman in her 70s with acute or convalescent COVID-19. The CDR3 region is CASSLSWDRVHEQYF. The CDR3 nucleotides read TGTGCCAGCAGCTTAAGTTGGGACAGGGTTCACGAGCAGTACTTC.